Following are 31 T cell receptor beta chains from one sample sequenced in a study of T cell repertoires in cytomegalovirus infection. TCRdb re-analysed the reads in MiXCR, keeping a single row per CDR3 protein. The data show a few hundred thousand distinct CDR3 sequences, approximately 40% seen once. Antigen specificity for these receptors is unknown. The input for sequencing was cultured PBMCs, taken from culture after CMV antigen stimulation. Receptor source: a human donor in good health (CMV status not recorded). Some clones in this sample may be carry-over from other donors' samples.

The chain couples TRBV7-2 to TRBJ2-1, with 10 bases aligning to TRBD2. Germline lookup yields CDR1 SGHTA and CDR2 FQGNSA. V shed 2 bases and J 1 base; nucleotides not matched to a gene: 17. The CDR3 totals 21 residues. The CDR3 region has the DNA TGTGCCAGCAGCTTACCAGCAAGGGCTAGCGGGAGTGGTATTTCCTACAATGAGCAGTTCTTC. Translated, it gives CASSLPARASGSGISYNEQFF.

This clonotype was observed a handful of times. The chain's CDR3 is CASSLGLAGGVAYNEQFF. For the CDR3, the DNA is TGTGCCAGCAGCTTAGGCCTAGCGGGGGGAGTCGCCTACAATGAGCAGTTCTTC. J is TRBJ2-1 and V is TRBV7-2; TRBD2 agrees at 11 bases. The CDR3 sequence is 18 residues long. Germline V CDR1 and CDR2: SGHTA, FQGNSA. Trimming took 1 base from V and 2 from J; bases not matched to a gene: 7.

This chain uses TRBV7-9 with TRBJ2-3, with D unclear. The CDR3 has 14 residues. From germline, CDR1 is SEHNR and CDR2 FQNEAQ (reference sequence). The V end lost 5 bases, the J end lost 5 bases, and 14 bases lay between the germline ends. The CDR3 spells CASSPPQIVDTQYF. The CDR3, as DNA: TGTGCCAGCAGCCCGCCCCAGATTGTAGATACGCAGTATTTT.

This clonotype was picked up a small number of times. This sequence joins TRBV7-8 and TRBJ1-4, with 8 bases lining up with TRBD1. The germline gives CDR1 SGHVS, CDR2 FQNEAQ. This CDR3 is 16 amino acids long. The junction had 9 bases not matched to a gene; V was cut back by 3 bases and J by 6 bases. The CDR3 DNA is TGTGCCAGCAGCTTCCTCGACAGGGGAATTGATGAAAAACTGTTTTTT. Its translation: CASSFLDRGIDEKLFF.

The table lists this clonotype with a few counts. The chain is built from TRBV12-3 or TRBV12-4 and TRBJ2-7; TRBD2 matches 7 bases. This CDR3 has 11 residues. The CDR3 sequence is CASGGGYEQYF. CDR3 nucleotides: TGTGCTAGTGGGGGGGGGTACGAGCAGTACTTC.

The rearrangement links TRBV20-1 to TRBJ2-1; 8 positions agree with TRBD2. Germline CDR1 and CDR2: DFQATT and SNEGSKA (reference sequence). Losses at the gene ends were 6 bases for V and 7 bases for J; bases not matched to a gene: 14. The CDR3 is made up of 15 amino acids. The CDR3 coding sequence is TGCAGTGCAAACGTAGCGGGAACCTCCGGGAATGAGCAGTTCTTC. Amino acid sequence: CSANVAGTSGNEQFF.

In its sample, this clonotype was seen a few times. The chain joins TRBV7-2 to TRBJ2-1, with D perhaps TRBD2 (7 bases). CDR3 length: 16 residues. V lost 2 bases, J lost 2 bases, and 13 bases lay in between. Germline assignment: CDR1 SGHTA and CDR2 FQGNSA. CDR3 loop: CASSLSGRGPYNEQFF. As DNA, the CDR3 is TGTGCCAGCAGCTTATCTGGGCGGGGGCCCTACAATGAGCAGTTCTTC.

This clonotype was observed a handful of times. The chain carries TRBV28 and TRBJ1-5, with 7 nucleotides matching TRBD1. Trimming cost V 8 bases and J 2 bases; bases outside gene matches: 12. The CDR3 has 16 residues. The germline CDR1 and CDR2 sequences are MDHEN and SYDVKM. The CDR3 sequence: CASGLTGWARNQPQHF. CDR3 nucleotide sequence: TGTGCCAGCGGATTGACAGGGTGGGCCCGCAATCAGCCCCAGCATTTT.

The chain carries TRBV19 and TRBJ2-7; D call uncertain. The CDR3 has 14 residues. The ends were cut back, 2 bases at V and 6 bases at J, with 14 bases in the middle. In germline, CDR1 is LNHDA, CDR2 SQIVND (reference sequence). DNA of the CDR3: TGTGCCAGTAGTATATATGGGCGGACCAGCGAGCAGTACTTC. Amino acids: CASSIYGRTSEQYF.

V is TRBV7-4 and J is TRBJ2-7, with D possibly matching TRBD2 (6 bases). The CDR3 totals 12 residues. In germline, CDR1 is SGHVT, CDR2 SQSDAQ. Trimming shortened V by 6 bases and J by 8 bases, and 14 bases separated the two germline ends. The DNA for the CDR3 is TGTGCCAGCAGACCGGGAGAGAGGCAGCAGTACTTC. As protein: CASRPGERQQYF. The full variable domain, completed using reference TRBV7-4 and TRBJ2-7, is GAGVSQSPRYKVAKRGRDVALRCDSISGHVTLYWYRQTLGQGSEVLTYSQSDAQRDKSGRPSGRFSAERPERSVSTLKIQRTEQGDSAVYLCASRPGERQQYFGPGTRLTVT.

This clonotype was picked up a small number of times. The rearrangement links TRBV9 to TRBJ2-7; D possibly corresponds to TRBD2 (5 bases). The CDR3 runs to 16 residues. Trimming cost V 0 bases and J 1 base, with 14 bases left between them. Germline loops: CDR1 SGDLS, CDR2 YYNGEE. Here the CDR3 DNA reads TGTGCCAGCAGCGTAGGAGACCTAGCCATATCCTACGAGCAGTACTTC. Translated, it gives CASSVGDLAISYEQYF.

This chain joins TRBV6-5 and TRBJ2-1; TRBD2 matches at 8 bases. The germline V gene has CDR1 MNHEY and CDR2 SVGAGI. This CDR3 is 16 amino acids long. J was trimmed by 9 bases and V by 0 bases; bases with no gene match: 10. CDR3 in amino acids: CASSYSYGRENTEQFF. CDR3 sequence (DNA): TGTGCCAGCAGTTACTCGTACGGGAGGGAGAACACTGAGCAGTTCTTC.

This clonotype was detected a few times. The J gene is TRBJ1-4, the V gene TRBV4-1, with 9 bases lining up with TRBD1. Unmatched junction bases numbered 6, after V lost 0 bases and J lost 10 bases. This CDR3 is 15 amino acids long. In germline, CDR1 is MGHRA, CDR2 YSYEKL. CDR3 sequence (DNA): TGCGCCAGCAGCCAAGAATGGACAGGGGAAGGAAAACTGTTTTTT. Translating it yields CASSQEWTGEGKLFF.

The rearrangement uses TRBV6-1 and TRBJ1-5, with a tentative D call TRBD1 (5 bases). Per the germline V gene, CDR1 is MNHNS and CDR2 is SASEGT. The CDR3 consists of 16 residues. Between the trimmed V and J ends, which lost 1 base and 9 bases, there was a span of 19 bases. CDR3 bases: TGTGCCAGCAGTGAAGGGGACCCCCGAATGGGGTCGCCCCAGCATTTT. It yields the protein CASSEGDPRMGSPQHF.

A few counts support this clonotype. This rearrangement joins TRBV19 to TRBJ2-2; possible D gene TRBD2, 6 bases. CDR1 LNHDA and CDR2 SQIVND come from the germline V gene (reference sequence). Trimming cost V 5 bases and J 0 bases, with 13 bases left between them. CDR3 length: 16 residues. The CDR3 protein is CASSFIPGANTGELFF. The CDR3 DNA is TGTGCCAGTAGTTTTATCCCGGGAGCGAACACCGGGGAGCTGTTTTTT.

J is TRBJ2-7 and V is TRBV6-2 or TRBV6-3, with 12 positions matching TRBD2. This CDR3 region has 14 residues. Germline V gene lookup returns CDR1 MNHEY and CDR2 SVGEGT. After removal of 4 bases from V and 4 bases from J, the junction contained 2 bases not matched to a gene. Here the CDR3 DNA reads TGTGCCAGCAGTTGGGGGACTAGCGGGTACGAGCAGTACTTC. Translated: CASSWGTSGYEQYF.

The table lists this clonotype with a few counts. The rearrangement uses TRBV7-9 and TRBJ1-2, with D possibly matching TRBD1 (5 bases). Trimming removed 3 bases at V and 8 bases at J, with 13 bases between. The CDR3 consists of 13 residues. The V gene's germline CDR1 is SEHNR and CDR2 FQNEAQ (reference sequence). CDR3 protein: CASSLGTAEGYTF. The CDR3 DNA follows: TGTGCCAGCAGCTTGGGGACGGCAGAAGGCTACACCTTC.

The rearrangement links TRBV10-3 to TRBJ2-7; 10 bases match TRBD2. The CDR3 contains 17 residues. The ends lost 7 bases at V and 5 bases at J; junction bases unmatched: 17. Looked up from germline, CDR1 is ENHRY and CDR2 is SYGVKD. CDR3: CAIKGQLLAGVPHEQYF. CDR3 nucleotide sequence: TGTGCCATCAAGGGACAGCTGCTAGCGGGAGTCCCCCACGAGCAGTACTTC.

The sample holds a few counts of this clonotype. The chain couples TRBV5-4 to TRBJ2-7; no clear D. Per the germline V gene, CDR1 is SGHNT and CDR2 is YYREEE (reference sequence). Between the trimmed V and J ends, which lost 2 bases and 4 bases, there was a span of 7 bases. CDR3 length equals 12 residues. Here the CDR3 reads CASSFGRYEQYF. The CDR3 DNA is TGTGCCAGCAGCTTCGGCAGGTACGAGCAGTACTTC.

This clonotype showed up just a few times. The genes are TRBV7-2 and TRBJ1-6; D remains unclear. The CDR3 sequence is 18 residues long. Germline V CDR1 and CDR2: SGHTA, FQGNSA. V was trimmed by 5 bases and J by 9 bases, leaving 26 bases between them. The CDR3 sequence is CASSRESGILVFGSPLHF. CDR3 DNA: TGTGCCAGCAGCCGGGAGAGCGGCATATTGGTGTTCGGTTCACCCCTCCACTTT.

This sequence joins TRBV7-8 and TRBJ2-7, with D tentatively TRBD2 (5 bases). This CDR3 is 14 amino acids long. V lost 0 bases and J 7 bases, leaving 13 bases between the germline ends. Germline-derived CDR1 and CDR2 are SGHVS and FQNEAQ. The CDR3 DNA reads TGTGCCAGCAGCTTAGCTCGGCGGGTGGGAGAGCAGTACTTC. Protein product: CASSLARRVGEQYF.

This rearrangement joins TRBV10-3 to TRBJ1-5, with 8 bases that match TRBD1. The CDR3 spans 14 residues. Germline CDR1 ENHRY, CDR2 SYGVKD. The J segment lost 7 bases and the V segment lost 5 bases, leaving 7 bases of the junction unmatched. For the CDR3, the DNA is TGTGCCATCAGTCCGACAGGGGCGGGACAGCCCCAGCATTTT. Translation gives CAISPTGAGQPQHF.

The rearrangement links TRBV10-3 to TRBJ1-3; 7 bases fit TRBD1. The V gene's germline CDR1 is ENHRY and CDR2 SYGVKD. This CDR3 spans 13 amino acids. V lost 6 bases, J lost 4 bases, and 3 bases stayed unmatched. The CDR3 nucleotides are TGTGCCATCAGCCCGACAGGGGGAAACACCATATATTTT. Translation gives CAISPTGGNTIYF.

There are many counts of this clonotype. The chain employs TRBV7-8 and TRBJ1-4; 7 bases match TRBD1. V shed 5 bases, J shed 1 base, and the junction held 10 bases outside the gene matches. This CDR3 region has 17 residues. Germline V gives CDR1 SGHVS, CDR2 FQNEAQ. The CDR3 DNA reads TGTGCCAGCAGCCCAGGACAGGAGAGTTTAACTAATGAAAAACTGTTTTTT. This gives the protein CASSPGQESLTNEKLFF.

The chain combines TRBV7-6 with TRBJ1-4; 7 positions agree with TRBD1. J lost 7 bases, V lost 6 bases, and 8 bases had no gene match. The CDR3 length is 14 residues. Per the germline V gene, CDR1 is SGHVS and CDR2 is FNYEAQ. The CDR3 DNA reads TGTGCCAGCAGTTCTCGACAGGGCAGTGAAAAACTGTTTTTT. Amino acid sequence: CASSSRQGSEKLFF.

The chain links TRBV7-8 to TRBJ2-1; D is perhaps TRBD2 (5 bases). CDR1 is SGHVS, CDR2 FQNEAQ, per germline. The CDR3 runs 19 residues. The V gene lost 1 base and the J gene lost 1 base, with 20 bases spanning the gap. CDR3 in amino acids: CASSLVSRRTGASYNEQFF. DNA for the CDR3: TGTGCCAGCAGCTTAGTTTCTCGGAGGACCGGCGCTTCCTACAATGAGCAGTTCTTC.

The V and J genes are TRBV12-3 or TRBV12-4 and TRBJ2-5; TRBD2 is a possible D gene (6 bases). CDR3 size: 14 residues. V lost 6 bases and J lost 5, with 16 bases in between. Written as DNA, the CDR3 is TGTGCCAGCAGCTCTAGCGACGCATGGGAGACCCAGTACTTC. It yields the protein CASSSSDAWETQYF.

This clonotype has more than one count but fewer than ten. The V gene is TRBV7-6, the J gene TRBJ2-3, with a weak D call TRBD2 (5 bases). There are 13 residues in the CDR3. Trimming left V 5 bases short and J 9 bases short, with 15 bases between. The germline gives CDR1 SGHVS, CDR2 FNYEAQ. The CDR3, as DNA: TGTGCCAGCAGCGCTGACTACCTCGGGACGCAGTATTTT. Protein product: CASSADYLGTQYF.

The chain uses TRBV6-2 or TRBV6-3 and TRBJ2-2; no clear D gene. Trimming took 8 bases from V and 4 from J, leaving 11 bases between them. There are 13 residues in the CDR3. Germline V gene sequence: CDR1 MNHEY, CDR2 SVGEGT. The CDR3: CASARVGTGELFF. The CDR3 coding sequence is TGTGCCAGCGCGAGAGTGGGCACCGGGGAGCTGTTTTTT.

In regard to this clonotype: Relative to the germline gene, one junction end is altered; a read error may explain this. The gene calls are TRBV19 and TRBJ2-5; D unclear. The CDR3 sequence is 9 residues long. The germline gives CDR1 LNHDA, CDR2 SQIVND (reference sequence). In nucleotides, the CDR3 is TGTGCCAGTATCCCTGAGGAATGCTTC. Its translation is CASIPEECF.

In this sample, this clonotype turned up a few times. The chain joins TRBV7-2 to TRBJ2-3; D is unresolved. CDR3 size: 11 residues. CDR1 SGHTA and CDR2 FQGNSA come from the germline V gene. The V end was cut by 8 bases, the J end by 6 bases, with 9 bases between. CDR3 sequence (DNA): TGTGCCAGCGGATTCTTGGATACGCAGTATTTT. This sequence encodes CASGFLDTQYF.